This entry features one T cell receptor beta chain sequence. Antigen: not known. The sample is drawn from a study of OX40 agonist ivuxolimab in advanced cancers. Study outcomes and limitations: Partly responding patients at 0.1-3.0 mg/kg showed some of the smallest clonal expansion.

Some clones are missing from TCRdb's copy, which holds only in-frame ones; the method was immunoSEQ multiplex PCR. This sample has around 58,000 clones, with 90% to 95% found just once. V shed 0 bases and J shed 0 bases, with 15 bases lying between them. Looked up from germline, CDR1 is LGHNA and CDR2 is YSLEER. This CDR3 is 18 amino acids long. The material sequenced was CD4+ or CD8+ T cells sorted from blood, taken in a trial of the OX40 agonist ivuxolimab. This chain links TRBV4-3 with TRBJ2-1; D is possibly TRBD1 (5 bases). The TCR comes from an adult with an advanced solid tumor such as melanoma, head and neck, liver or kidney cancer. The CDR3 DNA is TGCGCCAGCAGCCAAGATTGGGGCGTCGCGCTCTCCTACAATGAGCAGTTCTTC. Protein: CASSQDWGVALSYNEQFF.